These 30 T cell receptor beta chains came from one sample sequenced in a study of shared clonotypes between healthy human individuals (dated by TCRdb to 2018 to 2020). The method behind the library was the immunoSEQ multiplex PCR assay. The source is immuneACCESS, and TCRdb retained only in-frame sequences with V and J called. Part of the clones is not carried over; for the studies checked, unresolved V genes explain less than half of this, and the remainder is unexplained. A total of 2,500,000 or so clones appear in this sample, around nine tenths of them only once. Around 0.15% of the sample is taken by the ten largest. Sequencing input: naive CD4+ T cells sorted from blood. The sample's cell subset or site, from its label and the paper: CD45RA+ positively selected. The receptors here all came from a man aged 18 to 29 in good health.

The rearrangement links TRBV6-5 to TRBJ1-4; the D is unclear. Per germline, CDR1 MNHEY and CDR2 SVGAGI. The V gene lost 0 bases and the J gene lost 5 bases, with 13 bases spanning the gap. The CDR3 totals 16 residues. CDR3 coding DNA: TGTGCCAGCAGTTACTCCAGAGTCCGCGGAAATGAAAAACTGTTTTTT. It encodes CASSYSRVRGNEKLFF.

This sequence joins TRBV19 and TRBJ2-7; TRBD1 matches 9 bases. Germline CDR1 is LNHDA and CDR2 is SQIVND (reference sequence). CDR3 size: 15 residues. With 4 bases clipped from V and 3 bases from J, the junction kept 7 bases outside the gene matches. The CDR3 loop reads CASSTPGQGIYEQYF. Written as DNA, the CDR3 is TGTGCCAGTAGTACCCCGGGACAGGGAATCTACGAGCAGTACTTC.

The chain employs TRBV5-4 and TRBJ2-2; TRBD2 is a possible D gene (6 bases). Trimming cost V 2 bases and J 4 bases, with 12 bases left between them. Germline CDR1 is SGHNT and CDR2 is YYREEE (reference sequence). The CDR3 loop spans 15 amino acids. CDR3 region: CASSFGGYSTGELFF. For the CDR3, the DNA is TGTGCCAGCAGCTTTGGGGGGTATAGCACCGGGGAGCTGTTTTTT.

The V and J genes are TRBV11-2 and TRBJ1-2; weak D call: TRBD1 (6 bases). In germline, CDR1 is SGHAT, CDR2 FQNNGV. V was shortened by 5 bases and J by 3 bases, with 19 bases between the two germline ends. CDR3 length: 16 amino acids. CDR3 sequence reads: CASSTTGQPKYYGYTF. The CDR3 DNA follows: TGTGCCAGCAGCACGACCGGACAGCCTAAGTACTATGGCTACACCTTC. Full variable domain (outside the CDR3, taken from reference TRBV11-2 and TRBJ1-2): EAGVAQSPRYKIIEKRQSVAFWCNPISGHATLYWYQQILGQGPKLLIQFQNNGVVDDSQLPKDRFSAERLKGVDSTLKIQPAKLEDSAVYLCASSTTGQPKYYGYTFGSGTRLTVV.

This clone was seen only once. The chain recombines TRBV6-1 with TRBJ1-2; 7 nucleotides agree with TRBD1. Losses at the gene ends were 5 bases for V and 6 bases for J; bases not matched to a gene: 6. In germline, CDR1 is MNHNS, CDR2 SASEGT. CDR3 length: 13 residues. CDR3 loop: CASSFTGEDGYTF. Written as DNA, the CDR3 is TGTGCCAGCAGTTTCACAGGGGAGGATGGCTACACCTTC.

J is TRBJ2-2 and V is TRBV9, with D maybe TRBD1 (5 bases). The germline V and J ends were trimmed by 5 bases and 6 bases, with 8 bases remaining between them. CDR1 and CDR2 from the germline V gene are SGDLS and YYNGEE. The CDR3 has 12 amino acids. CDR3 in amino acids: CASSDSPGELFF. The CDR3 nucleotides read TGTGCCAGCAGTGACAGCCCCGGGGAGCTGTTTTTT.

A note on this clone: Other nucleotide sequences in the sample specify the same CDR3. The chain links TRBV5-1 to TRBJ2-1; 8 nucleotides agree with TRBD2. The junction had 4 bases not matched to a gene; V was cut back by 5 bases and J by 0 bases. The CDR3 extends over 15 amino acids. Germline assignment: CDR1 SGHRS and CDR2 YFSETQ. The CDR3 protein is CASRPLAGSYNEQFF. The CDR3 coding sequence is TGCGCCAGCAGACCTCTAGCGGGCTCCTACAATGAGCAGTTCTTC. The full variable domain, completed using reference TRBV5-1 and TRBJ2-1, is KAGVTQTPRYLIKTRGQQVTLSCSPISGHRSVSWYQQTPGQGLQFLFEYFSETQRNKGNFPGRFSGRQFSNSRSEMNVSTLELGDSALYLCASRPLAGSYNEQFFGPGTRLTVL.

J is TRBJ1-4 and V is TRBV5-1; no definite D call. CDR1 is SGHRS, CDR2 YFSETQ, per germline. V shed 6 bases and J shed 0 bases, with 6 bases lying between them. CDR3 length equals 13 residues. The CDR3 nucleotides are TGCGCCAGCAAGGCAGCAACTAATGAAAAACTGTTTTTT. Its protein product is CASKAATNEKLFF.

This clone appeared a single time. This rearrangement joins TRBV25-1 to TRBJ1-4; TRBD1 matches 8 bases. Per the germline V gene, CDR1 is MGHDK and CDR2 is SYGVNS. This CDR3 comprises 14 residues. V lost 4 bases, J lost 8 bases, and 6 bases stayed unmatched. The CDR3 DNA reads TGTGCCAGCAGTGCAGGACAGGGTTCGGAAAAACTGTTTTTT. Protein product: CASSAGQGSEKLFF.

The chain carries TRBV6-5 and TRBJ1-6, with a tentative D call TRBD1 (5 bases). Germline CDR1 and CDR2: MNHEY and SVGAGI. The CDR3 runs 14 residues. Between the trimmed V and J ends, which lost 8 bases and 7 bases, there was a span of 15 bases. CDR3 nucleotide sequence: TGTGCCAGCTCCGCCGGCAGGGAAAATTCACCCCTCCACTTT. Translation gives CASSAGRENSPLHF.

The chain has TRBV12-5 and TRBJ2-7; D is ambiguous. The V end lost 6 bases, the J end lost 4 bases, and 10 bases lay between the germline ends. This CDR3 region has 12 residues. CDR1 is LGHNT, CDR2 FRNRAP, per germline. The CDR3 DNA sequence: TGTGCTAGTGGACCGGACCATTACGAGCAGTACTTC. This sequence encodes CASGPDHYEQYF.

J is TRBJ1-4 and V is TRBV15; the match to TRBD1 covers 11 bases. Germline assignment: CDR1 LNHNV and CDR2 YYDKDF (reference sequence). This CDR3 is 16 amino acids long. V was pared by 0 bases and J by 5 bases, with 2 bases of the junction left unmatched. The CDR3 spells CATSRDGTGGNEKLFF. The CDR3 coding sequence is TGTGCCACCAGCAGAGATGGGACAGGGGGGAATGAAAAACTGTTTTTT.

The CDR3 nucleotides are TGTGCCAGCAGCTACGGTGGCGGGAGGATGGGGGAGACCCAGTACTTC. Translated: CASSYGGGRMGETQYF. The rearrangement links TRBV7-2 to TRBJ2-5, with TRBD2 identical over 8 bases. Germline V gene lookup returns CDR1 SGHTA and CDR2 FQGNSA. The CDR3 spans 16 residues. J lost 5 bases, V lost 4 bases, and 12 bases had no gene match.

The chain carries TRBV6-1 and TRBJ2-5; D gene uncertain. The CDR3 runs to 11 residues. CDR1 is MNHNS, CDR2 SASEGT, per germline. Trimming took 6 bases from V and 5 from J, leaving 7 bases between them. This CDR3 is CASSSWETQYF. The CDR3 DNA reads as TGTGCCAGCAGCTCTTGGGAGACCCAGTACTTC.

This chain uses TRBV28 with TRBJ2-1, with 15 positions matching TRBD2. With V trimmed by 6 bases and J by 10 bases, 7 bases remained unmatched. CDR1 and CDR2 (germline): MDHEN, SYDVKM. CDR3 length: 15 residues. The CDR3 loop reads CASSRTSGGAEEQFF. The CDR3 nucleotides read TGTGCCAGCAGCCGGACTAGCGGGGGGGCAGAGGAGCAGTTCTTC.

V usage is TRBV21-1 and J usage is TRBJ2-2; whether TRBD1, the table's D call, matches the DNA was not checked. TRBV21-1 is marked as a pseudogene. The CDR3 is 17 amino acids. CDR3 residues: CASSYRDRGTNTGELFF. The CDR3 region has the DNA TGTGCCAGCAGCTACCGGGACAGGGGTACGAACACCGGGGAGCTGTTTTTT.

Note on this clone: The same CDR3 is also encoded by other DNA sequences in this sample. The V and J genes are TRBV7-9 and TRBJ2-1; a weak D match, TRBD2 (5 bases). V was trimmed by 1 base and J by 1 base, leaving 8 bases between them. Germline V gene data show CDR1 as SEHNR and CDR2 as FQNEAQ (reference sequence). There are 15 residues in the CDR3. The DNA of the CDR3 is TGTGCCAGCAGCTTAGGAAGAGGGTCCTACAATGAGCAGTTCTTC. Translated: CASSLGRGSYNEQFF.

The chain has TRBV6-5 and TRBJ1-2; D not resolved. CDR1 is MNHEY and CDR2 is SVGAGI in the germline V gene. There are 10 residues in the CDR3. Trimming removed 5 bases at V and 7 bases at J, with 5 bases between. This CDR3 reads CASSGSGYTF. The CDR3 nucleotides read TGTGCCAGCAGTGGAAGTGGCTACACCTTC.

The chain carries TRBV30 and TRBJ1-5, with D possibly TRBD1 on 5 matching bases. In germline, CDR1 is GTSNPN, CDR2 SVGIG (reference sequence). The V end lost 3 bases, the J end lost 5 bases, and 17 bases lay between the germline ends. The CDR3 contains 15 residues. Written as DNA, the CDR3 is TGTGCCTGGAGCTCCCGGGGGATCTTCGATCAGCCCCAGCATTTT. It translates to CAWSSRGIFDQPQHF. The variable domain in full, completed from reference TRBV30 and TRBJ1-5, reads SQTIHQWPATLVQPVGSPLSLECTVEGTSNPNLYWYRQAAGRGLQLLFYSVGIGQISSEVPQNLSASRPQDRQFILSSKKLLLSDSGFYLCAWSSRGIFDQPQHFGDGTRLSIL.

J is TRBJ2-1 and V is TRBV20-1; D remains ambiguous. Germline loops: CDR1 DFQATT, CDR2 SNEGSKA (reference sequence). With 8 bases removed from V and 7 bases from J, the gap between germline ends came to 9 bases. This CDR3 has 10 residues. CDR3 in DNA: TGCAGTCCTTTGGAGAATGAGCAGTTCTTC. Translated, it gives CSPLENEQFF.

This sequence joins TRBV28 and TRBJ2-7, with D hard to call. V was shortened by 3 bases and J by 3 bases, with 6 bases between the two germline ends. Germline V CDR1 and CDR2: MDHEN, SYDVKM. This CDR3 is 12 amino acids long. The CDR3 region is CASSFQGYEQYF. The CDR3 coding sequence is TGTGCCAGCAGTTTCCAAGGCTACGAGCAGTACTTC.

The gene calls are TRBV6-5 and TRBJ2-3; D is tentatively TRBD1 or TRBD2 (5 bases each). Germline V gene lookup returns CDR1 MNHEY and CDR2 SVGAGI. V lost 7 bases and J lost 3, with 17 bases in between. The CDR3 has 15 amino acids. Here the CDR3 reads CASTRTYSGTDTQYF. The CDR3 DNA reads TGTGCCAGCACCAGGACTTACTCAGGGACAGATACGCAGTATTTT.

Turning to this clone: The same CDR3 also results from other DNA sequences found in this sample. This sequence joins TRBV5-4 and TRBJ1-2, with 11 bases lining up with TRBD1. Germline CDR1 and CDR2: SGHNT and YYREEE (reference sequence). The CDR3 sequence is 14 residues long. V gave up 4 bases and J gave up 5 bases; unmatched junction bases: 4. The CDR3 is CASSRTGGGYGYTF. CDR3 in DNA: TGTGCCAGCAGCCGGACAGGGGGCGGGTATGGCTACACCTTC.

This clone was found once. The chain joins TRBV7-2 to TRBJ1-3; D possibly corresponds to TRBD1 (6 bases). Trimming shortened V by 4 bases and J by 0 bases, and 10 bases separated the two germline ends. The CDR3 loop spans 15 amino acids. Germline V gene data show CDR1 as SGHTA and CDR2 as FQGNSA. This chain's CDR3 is CASSSGTSSGNTIYF. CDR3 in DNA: TGTGCCAGCAGCTCCGGGACAAGCTCTGGAAACACCATATATTTT.

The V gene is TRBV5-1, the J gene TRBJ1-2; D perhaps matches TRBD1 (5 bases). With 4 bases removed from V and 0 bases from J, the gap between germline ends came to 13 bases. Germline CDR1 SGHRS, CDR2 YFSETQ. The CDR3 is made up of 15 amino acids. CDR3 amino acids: CASSLGTDTNYGYTF. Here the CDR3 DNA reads TGCGCCAGCAGCCTGGGGACGGATACTAACTATGGCTACACCTTC. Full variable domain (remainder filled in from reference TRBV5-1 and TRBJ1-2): KAGVTQTPRYLIKTRGQQVTLSCSPISGHRSVSWYQQTPGQGLQFLFEYFSETQRNKGNFPGRFSGRQFSNSRSEMNVSTLELGDSALYLCASSLGTDTNYGYTFGSGTRLTVV.

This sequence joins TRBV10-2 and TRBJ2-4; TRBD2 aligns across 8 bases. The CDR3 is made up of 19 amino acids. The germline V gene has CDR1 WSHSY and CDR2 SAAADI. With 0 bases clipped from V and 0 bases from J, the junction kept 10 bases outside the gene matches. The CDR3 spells CASSESVAGNKIAKNIQYF. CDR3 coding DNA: TGCGCCAGCAGTGAGTCGGTAGCGGGGAATAAAATAGCCAAAAACATTCAGTACTTC.

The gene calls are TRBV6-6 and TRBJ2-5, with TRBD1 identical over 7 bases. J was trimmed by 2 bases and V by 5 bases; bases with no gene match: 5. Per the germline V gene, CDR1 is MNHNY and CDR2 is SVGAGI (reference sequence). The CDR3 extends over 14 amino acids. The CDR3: CASSQDRLQETQYF. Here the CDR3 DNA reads TGTGCCAGCAGTCAGGACAGGTTACAAGAGACCCAGTACTTC.

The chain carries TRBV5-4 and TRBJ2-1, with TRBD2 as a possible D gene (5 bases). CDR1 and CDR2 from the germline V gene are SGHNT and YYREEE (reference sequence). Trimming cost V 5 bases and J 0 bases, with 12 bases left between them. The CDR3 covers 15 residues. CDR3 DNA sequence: TGTGCCAGCAGACCGGACTCATCCTCCTACAATGAGCAGTTCTTC. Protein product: CASRPDSSSYNEQFF.

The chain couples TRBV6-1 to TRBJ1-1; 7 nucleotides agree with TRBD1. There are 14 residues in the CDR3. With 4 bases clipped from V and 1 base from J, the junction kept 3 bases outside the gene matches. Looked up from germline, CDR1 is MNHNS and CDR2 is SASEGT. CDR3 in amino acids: CASSVTGQNTEAFF. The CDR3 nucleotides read TGTGCCAGCAGTGTGACAGGGCAGAACACTGAAGCTTTCTTT.

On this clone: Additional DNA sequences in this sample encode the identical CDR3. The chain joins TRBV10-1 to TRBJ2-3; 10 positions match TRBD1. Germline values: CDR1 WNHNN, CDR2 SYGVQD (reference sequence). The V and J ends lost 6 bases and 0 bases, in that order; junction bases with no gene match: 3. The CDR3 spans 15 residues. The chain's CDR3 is CASSDRGRSTDTQYF. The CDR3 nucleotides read TGCGCCAGCAGCGACAGGGGGCGAAGCACAGATACGCAGTATTTT.